Listed here is a single T cell receptor beta chain. Its antigen is still unknown. There are no base qualities to consult, and no much larger clone falls within one base. V and J are truncated by 0 bases and 14 bases respectively, leaving an intervening sequence of 12 bases. The germline V gene (reference sequence) sets CDR1 to LGHDT and CDR2 to YNNKEL. CDR3 length: 12 amino acids, cysteine to phenylalanine. CDR3 DNA only is kept here, 36 bases in frame from base 1. This record belongs to a study of blood T cell repertoires in COVID-19 (dated by TCRdb to 2019 to 2021). Concerning the study at large: Collaborator samples came from the United States, Italy and Spain and covered acute and convalescent phases of COVID-19. The prospective study material was composed of cDNA or gDNA derived from T cells, B-cell-depleted T cells, or PBMCs. Subjects who had been exposed to COVID-19, were actively infected with it, or had recovered from it provided the deeply sampled blood TCRbeta repertoires that made up the dataset. The repertoires were made available in a free public database intended to serve as a resource for research on the immune response to SARS-CoV-2. The samples were drawn from two sources: the first 160 participants of the ongoing ImmuneRACE study, and 1,000 to 1,500 subjects contributed by 6 global collaborators. Sample metadata almost always included a de-identified subject ID, COVID-19 status, age in years and sex. Where available, HLA class I and class II types were obtained from metadata supplied by the sample provider rather than from assay-based typing.

TCRbeta CDR3 regions were amplified from genomic DNA by means of the immunoSEQ Assay, a bias-controlled multiplex PCR. The paper's data handling went like this. The number of nucleated cells in each sample was estimated by amplification of reference gene primers within the assay. Sequence reads were collapsed and filtered to measure the absolute abundance of every unique TCRbeta CDR3 rearrangement. For each sample, productive Simpson clonality was calculated as the square root of Simpson's diversity index over productive rearrangements. TCRdb carries this immuneACCESS record with in-frame sequences only. Its versions omit some clonotypes, under half of them owing to an unresolved V gene in the studies checked, with the rest unexplained. V and J calls and clone size follow that table, whereas D and trimming were derived from the DNA. The sample table records a few hundred thousand clones; roughly 85% of these occur just once. Of the sample, approximately 18% is held by the ten largest clones.

Points the paper makes about the study in general: The quantity of clinical and demographic metadata differed by source and by participant and was supplied without curation.

Enrolling through a virtual design, the prospective study's participants ranged in age from about 18 to 89 years and lived across roughly 23 United States geographic areas. To assign participants to cohorts, the prospective study relied on clinical history that participants themselves reported in a screening survey and a study questionnaire. Recovered participants in ImmuneRACE Cohort 3 were defined by two consecutive negative NP/OP PCR tests, clearance by a healthcare professional, or resolution of symptoms. In the prospective study, whole blood, serum and a nasopharyngeal or oropharyngeal swab were collected from each participant by mobile phlebotomists. Over a roughly 2-month period, participants in the prospective study had the option of providing additional blood draws and questionnaires. Before DNA extraction, blood samples from the prospective study were shipped at room temperature or frozen.

The V and J segments used are TRBV3-1 (or the pseudogene TRBV3-2) and TRBJ2-3; a tentative D match to TRBD2 spans 6 bases. This receptor was identified in a man aged 35 to 55 who had recovered from COVID-19. The specimen sequenced was PBMCs or T cells enriched from blood (not recorded which). Here is the DNA: TGTGCCAGCAGCCAAGAAGACGGGAGACCGTATTTT. Translated, this gives CASSQEDGRPYF.